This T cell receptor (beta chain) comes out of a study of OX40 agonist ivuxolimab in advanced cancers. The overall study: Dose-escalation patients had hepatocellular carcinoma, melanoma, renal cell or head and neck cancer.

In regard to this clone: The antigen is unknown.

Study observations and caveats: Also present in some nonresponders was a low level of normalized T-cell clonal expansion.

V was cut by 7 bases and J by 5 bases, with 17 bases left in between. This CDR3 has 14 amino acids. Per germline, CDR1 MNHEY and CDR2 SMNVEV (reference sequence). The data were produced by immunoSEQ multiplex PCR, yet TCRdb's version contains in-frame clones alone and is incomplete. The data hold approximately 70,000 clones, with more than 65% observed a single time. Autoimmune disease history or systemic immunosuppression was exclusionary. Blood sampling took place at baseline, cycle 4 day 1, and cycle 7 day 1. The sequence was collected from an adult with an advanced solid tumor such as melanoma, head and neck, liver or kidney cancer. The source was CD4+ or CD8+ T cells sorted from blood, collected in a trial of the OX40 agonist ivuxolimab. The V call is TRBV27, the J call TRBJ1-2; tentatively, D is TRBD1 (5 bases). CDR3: CASKPGTRVYGYTF. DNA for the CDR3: TGTGCCAGCAAGCCCGGGACTAGGGTATATGGCTACACCTTC.